The 28 T cell receptor beta chains below all came from one sample that was sequenced in a study of control samples from healthy donors and cancer patients (dated by TCRdb to the early 2020s). Libraries were prepared through the immunoSEQ multiplex PCR assay. As stored in TCRdb, this immuneACCESS dataset retains in-frame rearrangements with V and J assigned. A fraction of the clones does not appear; measured against another copy, unresolved V genes explain less than half of the discrepancy, and the remainder lacks a known reason. The sample profile shows some 110,000 clones; more than 80% of them were found once. The top ten constitute around 1.1% of the sample. Specimen: PBMCs. These receptors came from a woman in her 50s with colorectal cancer.

This chain joins TRBV7-3 and TRBJ2-1; 8 bases align to TRBD2. Germline V gives CDR1 SGHTA, CDR2 FQGTGA. The CDR3 covers 18 residues. V shed 2 bases, J shed 9 bases, and the junction held 18 bases outside the gene matches. CDR3 sequence (DNA): TGTGCCAGCAGCTTATACGGGACTAGTCGTACCCCGTGGGGTGAGCAGTTCTTC. It specifies CASSLYGTSRTPWGEQFF.

The chain is built from TRBV27 and TRBJ1-1; no reliable D call. In germline, CDR1 is MNHEY, CDR2 SMNVEV (reference sequence). V gave up 4 bases and J gave up 1 base, with 4 bases separating them. The CDR3 length is 12 residues. The CDR3 sequence is CASSSPNTEAFF. The CDR3 DNA is TGTGCCAGCAGTTCGCCGAACACTGAAGCTTTCTTT.

V is TRBV7-2 and J is TRBJ2-5; possibly TRBD2 for D (6 bases). V lost 5 bases, J lost 1 base, and 20 bases lay in between. Germline loops: CDR1 SGHTA, CDR2 FQGNSA. The CDR3 length is 17 residues. CDR3 sequence: CASSHPWGGAVQETQYF. The CDR3, as DNA: TGTGCCAGCAGCCACCCCTGGGGCGGGGCGGTCCAAGAGACCCAGTACTTC. The complete variable domain, with remaining parts taken from reference TRBV7-2 and TRBJ2-5, reads GAGVSQSPSNKVTEKGKDVELRCDPISGHTALYWYRQSLGQGLEFLIYFQGNSAPDKSGLPSDRFSAERTGGSVSTLTIQRTQQEDSAVYLCASSHPWGGAVQETQYFGPGTRLLVL.

The chain links TRBV3-1 (or the pseudogene TRBV3-2) to TRBJ1-6; D is undetermined. V lost 4 bases and J lost 7, with 5 bases in between. The germline gives CDR1 LGHDT, CDR2 YNNKEL (reference sequence). CDR3 size: 12 residues. The CDR3 DNA follows: TGTGCCAGCAGCCGTCAAAATTCACCCCTCCACTTT. This gives the protein CASSRQNSPLHF.

V gene TRBV29-1 combines with J gene TRBJ2-7; D may be TRBD2 (5 bases). Trimming removed 7 bases from V and 11 bases from J, with 18 bases in between. The CDR3 length is 11 residues. The germline CDR1 and CDR2 sequences are SQVTM and ANQGSEA. The CDR3 DNA follows: TGCAGCGGCCAAAGCGGCCCCCAGAAGTACTTC. It specifies CSGQSGPQKYF.

This sequence joins TRBV28 and TRBJ2-1; 8 bases map to TRBD2. The CDR3 is made up of 14 amino acids. V was pared by 7 bases and J by 3 bases, with 5 bases of the junction left unmatched. Per germline, CDR1 MDHEN and CDR2 SYDVKM. This CDR3 reads CASKPSGYYNEQFF. Here the CDR3 DNA reads TGTGCCAGCAAACCTAGCGGGTACTACAATGAGCAGTTCTTC. The full variable domain, with the rest looked up from reference TRBV28 and TRBJ2-1, is DVKVTQSSRYLVKRTGEKVFLECVQDMDHENMFWYRQDPGLGLRLIYFSYDVKMKEKGDIPEGYSVSREKKERFSLILESASTNQTSMYLCASKPSGYYNEQFFGPGTRLTVL.

The chain couples TRBV6-5 to TRBJ2-3; tentative D call: TRBD2 (5 bases). The CDR3 sequence is 13 residues long. Trimming pared 7 bases from V and 6 bases from J, leaving 14 bases between. From germline, CDR1 is MNHEY and CDR2 SVGAGI. The CDR3 protein is CASTDSILDTQYF. As DNA, the CDR3 is TGTGCCAGCACGGACTCCATTTTGGATACGCAGTATTTT.

This clone came up once. V and J are TRBV30 and TRBJ1-5; 7 bases are shared with TRBD1. Germline V gene data show CDR1 as GTSNPN and CDR2 as SVGIG (reference sequence). Trimming removed 4 bases from V and 0 bases from J; junction bases left unmatched: 3. The CDR3 has 14 amino acids. The CDR3 sequence is CAWTRGYSNQPQHF. The CDR3 DNA is TGTGCCTGGACCAGGGGGTATAGCAATCAGCCCCAGCATTTT.

The V gene is TRBV18, the J gene TRBJ2-1; D unclear. There are 15 residues in the CDR3. Per the germline V gene, CDR1 is KGHSH and CDR2 is LQKENI. The V and J ends lost 2 bases and 5 bases respectively, with 13 bases between them. The CDR3 DNA sequence: TGTGCCAGCTCACCAAGGGCAGTCCGGAACAATGAGCAGTTCTTC. It yields the protein CASSPRAVRNNEQFF.

The CDR3 is CASSLERQQDTQYF. The CDR3 coding sequence is TGTGCCAGCAGCTTAGAGAGACAGCAAGATACGCAGTATTTT. The V and J genes are TRBV7-9 and TRBJ2-3; D might be TRBD1 (5 bases). CDR3 length equals 14 residues. Germline loops: CDR1 SEHNR, CDR2 FQNEAQ (reference sequence). The V end lost 1 base, the J end lost 5 bases, and 10 bases lay between the germline ends.

The rearrangement joins TRBV7-8 to TRBJ2-2, with D perhaps matching TRBD1 (6 bases). CDR3 length: 16 amino acids. Trimming took 0 bases from V and 9 from J, leaving 17 bases between them. Per the germline V gene, CDR1 is SGHVS and CDR2 is FQNEAQ. The CDR3 here is CASSLAQGSRLRELFF. The CDR3 nucleotides are TGTGCCAGCAGCTTAGCGCAGGGGAGTCGGCTAAGGGAGCTGTTTTTT.

V gene TRBV6-1 combines with J gene TRBJ1-5, with D unclear. Germline CDR1 MNHNS, CDR2 SASEGT. This CDR3 is 15 amino acids long. Trimming removed 0 bases at V and 0 bases at J, with 6 bases between. In DNA form, the CDR3 reads TGTGCCAGCAGTGAAGCCTGGCATAGCAATCAGCCCCAGCATTTT. Encoded protein: CASSEAWHSNQPQHF.

The chain links TRBV27 to TRBJ2-1; 13 nucleotides agree with TRBD2. Trimming took 1 base from V and 8 from J; bases not matched to a gene: 5. This CDR3 has 16 amino acids. Germline V gene sequence: CDR1 MNHEY, CDR2 SMNVEV (reference sequence). The CDR3 protein is CASSLYGLAGVDEQFF. Written as DNA, the CDR3 is TGTGCCAGCAGTTTATACGGACTAGCGGGAGTCGATGAGCAGTTCTTC.

The genes are TRBV10-3 and TRBJ1-3, with no clear D. V lost 7 bases, J lost 0 bases, and 10 bases lay in between. CDR3 length: 14 amino acids. Germline V lookup: CDR1 ENHRY, CDR2 SYGVKD. The CDR3 coding sequence is TGTGCCATCAAACGGCGGACCTCTGGAAACACCATATATTTT. This translates into CAIKRRTSGNTIYF.

This clone was observed once. The chain carries TRBV19 and TRBJ1-2, with D unclear. The germline V and J ends were trimmed by 4 bases and 0 bases, with 6 bases remaining between them. CDR3 length: 13 residues. CDR1 is LNHDA, CDR2 SQIVND, per germline (reference sequence). The CDR3 sequence is CASSKETNYGYTF. The CDR3, as DNA: TGTGCCAGTAGTAAGGAGACTAACTATGGCTACACCTTC.

To note about this clone: The same CDR3 arises from other DNA sequences in this sample as well. The chain carries TRBV9 and TRBJ1-6; D not resolved. Germline assignment: CDR1 SGDLS and CDR2 YYNGEE. The V gene lost 0 bases and the J gene lost 0 bases, with 7 bases spanning the gap. The CDR3 spans 16 residues. CDR3 protein: CASSVGRSSYNSPLHF. In DNA form, the CDR3 reads TGTGCCAGCAGCGTAGGTCGGAGCTCCTATAATTCACCCCTCCACTTT.

The CDR3 sequence: CATSKLSGTSDYEQYF. Written as DNA, the CDR3 is TGTGCCACCAGTAAGCTATCCGGGACATCGGACTACGAGCAGTACTTC. The chain has TRBV15 and TRBJ2-7; the D gene is possibly TRBD1 (6 bases). In germline, CDR1 is LNHNV, CDR2 YYDKDF (reference sequence). V was cut by 6 bases and J by 3 bases, with 21 bases left in between. The CDR3 has 16 residues.

The chain combines TRBV27 with TRBJ1-3; D ambiguous. The CDR3 is made up of 14 amino acids. Germline-derived CDR1 and CDR2 are MNHEY and SMNVEV (reference sequence). V was trimmed by 6 bases and J by 0 bases, leaving 9 bases between them. The chain's CDR3 is CASSSLVSGNTIYF. Here the CDR3 DNA reads TGTGCCAGCAGCAGTCTAGTCTCTGGAAACACCATATATTTT.

This clone was observed a single time. The chain links TRBV18 to TRBJ1-4, with D possibly TRBD1 on 5 matching bases. Between the trimmed V and J ends, which lost 4 bases and 0 bases, there was a span of 9 bases. The V gene's germline CDR1 is KGHSH and CDR2 LQKENI. The CDR3 is 15 residues long. The CDR3 reads CASSRGQTTNEKLFF. In DNA form, the CDR3 reads TGTGCCAGCTCACGAGGACAAACAACTAATGAAAAACTGTTTTTT.

The chain recombines TRBV3-1 (or the pseudogene TRBV3-2) with TRBJ1-5; TRBD1 might be the D (6 bases). The V end was cut by 1 base, the J end by 5 bases, with 15 bases between. Germline assignment: CDR1 LGHDT and CDR2 YNNKEL (reference sequence). The CDR3 loop spans 16 amino acids. CDR3 region: CASSQGSGGGDQPQHF. The CDR3 coding sequence is TGTGCCAGCAGCCAAGGTTCGGGGGGCGGAGATCAGCCCCAGCATTTT.

The CDR3 loop reads CASSLKAGGPYEQYF. The CDR3 nucleotides read TGTGCCAGCAGCTTAAAAGCGGGGGGGCCCTACGAGCAGTACTTC. V and J are TRBV7-3 and TRBJ2-7; the match to TRBD2 covers 10 bases. CDR3 size: 15 residues. CDR1 and CDR2 from the germline V gene are SGHTA and FQGTGA. J gave up 2 bases and V 1 base, and 2 bases lay outside the gene matches.

The gene calls are TRBV18 and TRBJ2-5; tentatively, D is TRBD1 (6 bases). This CDR3 is 13 amino acids long. Germline CDR1 and CDR2: KGHSH and LQKENI. Between the trimmed V and J ends, which lost 2 bases and 5 bases, there was a span of 9 bases. The CDR3 region has the DNA TGTGCCAGCTCACCAACCCAGGGGGAGACCCAGTACTTC. The encoded protein is CASSPTQGETQYF. Variable domain in full (rest from reference TRBV18 and TRBJ2-5): NAGVMQNPRHLVRRRGQEARLRCSPMKGHSHVYWYRQLPEEGLKFMVYLQKENIIDESGMPKERFSAEFPKEGPSILRIQQVVRGDSAAYFCASSPTQGETQYFGPGTRLLVL.

This clone appeared once. The CDR3 nucleotides are TGTGCCAGCAGCCAAGATCGAAGATCATCCTCCTACGAGCAGTACTTC. Translating it yields CASSQDRRSSSYEQYF. The chain uses TRBV4-2 and TRBJ2-7; D not resolved. The CDR3 is 16 residues long. Germline CDR1 LGHNA, CDR2 YNFKEQ. V shed 0 bases and J shed 0 bases, with 12 bases lying between them.

DNA for the CDR3: TGTGCCAGCAGACGGGACAGGGGAGGTAGTTACACCTTC. This codes for CASRRDRGGSYTF. The genes are TRBV6-5 and TRBJ1-2, with 10 bases aligning to TRBD1. The germline V gene encodes CDR1 MNHEY and CDR2 SVGAGI. V was pared by 6 bases and J by 11 bases, with 9 bases of the junction left unmatched. CDR3 length: 13 residues.

The rearrangement joins TRBV19 to TRBJ2-1; 10 bases align to TRBD2. J lost 7 bases, V lost 10 bases, and 10 bases had no gene match. The germline CDR1 and CDR2 sequences are LNHDA and SQIVND (reference sequence). The CDR3 consists of 14 residues. Written as DNA, the CDR3 is TGTGCCACCACCGAGCGGGGGGGCTTGAATGAGCAGTTCTTC. Protein product: CATTERGGLNEQFF.

The rearrangement uses TRBV19 and TRBJ2-4, with 7 bases fitting TRBD2. J gave up 1 base and V 7 bases, and 13 bases lay outside the gene matches. From germline, CDR1 is LNHDA and CDR2 SQIVND (reference sequence). The CDR3 is made up of 17 amino acids. The DNA of the CDR3 is TGTGCCAGTATACGGCGGGGGAGTTCCGCGGCCAAAAACATTCAGTACTTC. This gives the protein CASIRRGSSAAKNIQYF.

CDR3 coding DNA: TGTGCCAGCAGCCAAGGGTCGGGTTACGGGGAGCTGTTTTTT. Translating gives CASSQGSGYGELFF. This chain uses TRBV3-1 (or the pseudogene TRBV3-2) with TRBJ2-2; D call uncertain. Trimming cost V 1 base and J 7 bases, with 10 bases left between them. This CDR3 is 14 amino acids long. CDR1 is LGHDT and CDR2 is YNNKEL in the germline V gene (reference sequence).

This clone showed up just once. The chain combines TRBV19 with TRBJ2-2; 7 bases are shared with TRBD1. This CDR3 region has 15 residues. V was pared by 5 bases and J by 3 bases, with 6 bases of the junction left unmatched. CDR1 is LNHDA and CDR2 is SQIVND in the germline V gene (reference sequence). The CDR3 is CASSFRDRYTGELFF. The CDR3 DNA sequence: TGTGCCAGTAGTTTCCGGGACAGATACACCGGGGAGCTGTTTTTT. The full variable domain, in which reference TRBV19 and TRBJ2-2 provide the parts outside the CDR3, is DGGITQSPKYLFRKEGQNVTLSCEQNLNHDAMYWYRQDPGQGLRLIYYSQIVNDFQKGDIAEGYSVSREKKESFPLTVTSAQKNPTAFYLCASSFRDRYTGELFFGEGSRLTVL.